This T cell receptor (beta chain) derives from a study of T-cell memory formation after mild COVID-19. This clonotype showed up just a few times. TCRdb processed the 5' RACE reads anew with MiXCR; each CDR3 protein has one entry. Found here are under 650,000 distinct CDR3 sequences, roughly 18% of them singletons; the top ten hold about 12%. From germline, CDR1 is SGHDN and CDR2 FVKESK. The CDR3 contains 13 residues. Trimming cost V 11 bases and J 4 bases, with 17 bases left between them. Sequencing input: PBMCs or a T cell subset sorted from them (not recorded which). The chain uses TRBV14 and TRBJ1-1; D is unresolved. This TCR came from an adult woman who had mild COVID-19 (a few samples of this study predate the infection). Cell type and time point are not known. The CDR3 sequence: CASQFGRGTEAFF. DNA of the CDR3: TGTGCCTCTCAATTTGGTCGGGGCACTGAAGCTTTCTTT.